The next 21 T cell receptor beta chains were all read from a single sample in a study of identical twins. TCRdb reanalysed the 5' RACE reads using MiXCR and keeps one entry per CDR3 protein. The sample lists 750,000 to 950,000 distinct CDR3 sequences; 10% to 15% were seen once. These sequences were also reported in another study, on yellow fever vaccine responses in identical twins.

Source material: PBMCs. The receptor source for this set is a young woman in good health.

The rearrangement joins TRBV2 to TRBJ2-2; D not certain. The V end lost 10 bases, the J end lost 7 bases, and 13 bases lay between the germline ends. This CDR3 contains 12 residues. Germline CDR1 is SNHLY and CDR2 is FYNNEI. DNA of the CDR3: TGTGCCAACCGCGCCTCGTTCGGGGAGCTGTTTTTT. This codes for CANRASFGELFF.

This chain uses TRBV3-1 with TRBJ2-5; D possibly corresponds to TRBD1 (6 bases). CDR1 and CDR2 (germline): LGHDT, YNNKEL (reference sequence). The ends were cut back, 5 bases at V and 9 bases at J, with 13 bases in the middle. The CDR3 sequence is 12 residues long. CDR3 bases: TGTGCCAGCAGCAACCTCGAGGGGGCCCAGTACTTC. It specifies CASSNLEGAQYF.

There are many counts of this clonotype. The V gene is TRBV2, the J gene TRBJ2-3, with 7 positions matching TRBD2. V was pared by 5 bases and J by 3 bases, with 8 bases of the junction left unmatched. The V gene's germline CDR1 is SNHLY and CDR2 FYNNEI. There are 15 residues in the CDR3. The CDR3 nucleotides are TGTGCCAGCAGTTACCGGCGGGAGAGTACAGATACGCAGTATTTT. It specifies CASSYRRESTDTQYF.

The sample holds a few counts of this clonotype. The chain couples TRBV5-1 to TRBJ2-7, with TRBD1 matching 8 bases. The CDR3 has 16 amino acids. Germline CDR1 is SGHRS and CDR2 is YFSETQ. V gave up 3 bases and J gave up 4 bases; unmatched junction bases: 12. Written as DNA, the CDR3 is TGCGCCAGCAGCTATAGCTCCGGGACAGGACATTACGAGCAGTACTTC. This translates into CASSYSSGTGHYEQYF.

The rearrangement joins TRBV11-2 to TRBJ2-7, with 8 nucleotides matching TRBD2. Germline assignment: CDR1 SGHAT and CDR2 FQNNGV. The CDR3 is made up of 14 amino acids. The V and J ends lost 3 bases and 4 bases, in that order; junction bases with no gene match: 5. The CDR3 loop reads CASSFSGGEYEQYV. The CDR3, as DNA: TGTGCCAGCAGCTTTTCGGGGGGGGAGTACGAGCAGTACGTC.

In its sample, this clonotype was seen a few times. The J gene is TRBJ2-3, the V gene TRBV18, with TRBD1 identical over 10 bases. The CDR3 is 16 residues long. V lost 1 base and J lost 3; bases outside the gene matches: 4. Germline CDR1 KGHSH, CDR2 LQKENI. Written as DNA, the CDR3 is TGTGCCAGCTCACCACAGCGGGGACAGGGGACAGATACGCAGTATTTT. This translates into CASSPQRGQGTDTQYF. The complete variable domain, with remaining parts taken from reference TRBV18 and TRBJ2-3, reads NAGVMQNPRHLVRRRGQEARLRCSPMKGHSHVYWYRQLPEEGLKFMVYLQKENIIDESGMPKERFSAEFPKEGPSILRIQQVVRGDSAAYFCASSPQRGQGTDTQYFGPGTRLTVL.

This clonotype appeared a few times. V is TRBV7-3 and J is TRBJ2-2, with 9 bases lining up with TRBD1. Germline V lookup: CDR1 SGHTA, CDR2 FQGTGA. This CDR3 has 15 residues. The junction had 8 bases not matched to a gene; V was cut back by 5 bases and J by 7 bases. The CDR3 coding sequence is TGTGCCAGCAGCCTAGGGGACAGGGAAGTCGGGGAGCTGTTTTTT. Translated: CASSLGDREVGELFF.

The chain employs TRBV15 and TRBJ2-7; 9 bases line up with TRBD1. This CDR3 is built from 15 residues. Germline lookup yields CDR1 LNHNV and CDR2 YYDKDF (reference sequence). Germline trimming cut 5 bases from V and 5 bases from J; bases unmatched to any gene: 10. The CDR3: CATSEDGTGINEQYF. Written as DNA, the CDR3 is TGTGCCACCAGCGAAGACGGGACAGGGATAAACGAGCAGTACTTC.

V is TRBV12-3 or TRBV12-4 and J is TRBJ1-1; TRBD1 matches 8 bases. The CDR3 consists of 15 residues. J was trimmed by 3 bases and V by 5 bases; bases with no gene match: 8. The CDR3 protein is CASSIDRGGYTEAFF. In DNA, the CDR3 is TGTGCCAGCAGTATAGACAGGGGAGGATACACTGAAGCTTTCTTT.

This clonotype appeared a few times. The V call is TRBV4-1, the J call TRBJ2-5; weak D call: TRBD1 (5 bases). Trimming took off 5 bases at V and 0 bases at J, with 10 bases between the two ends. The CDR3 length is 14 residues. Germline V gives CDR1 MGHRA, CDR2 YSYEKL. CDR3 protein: CASSELGDQETQYF. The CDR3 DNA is TGCGCCAGCAGCGAATTAGGGGACCAAGAGACCCAGTACTTC.

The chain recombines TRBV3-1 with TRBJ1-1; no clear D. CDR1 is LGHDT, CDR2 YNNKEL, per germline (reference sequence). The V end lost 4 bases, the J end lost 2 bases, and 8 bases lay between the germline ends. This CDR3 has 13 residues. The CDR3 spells CASSPQINTEAFF. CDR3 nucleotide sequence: TGTGCCAGCAGCCCACAGATTAACACTGAAGCTTTCTTT.

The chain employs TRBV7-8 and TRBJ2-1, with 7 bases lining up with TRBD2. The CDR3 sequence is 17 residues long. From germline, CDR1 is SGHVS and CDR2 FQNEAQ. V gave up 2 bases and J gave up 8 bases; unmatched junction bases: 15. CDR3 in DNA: TGTGCCAGCAGCTTACAGAGTTCCGGGACTATAAGGGATGAGCAGTTCTTC. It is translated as CASSLQSSGTIRDEQFF.

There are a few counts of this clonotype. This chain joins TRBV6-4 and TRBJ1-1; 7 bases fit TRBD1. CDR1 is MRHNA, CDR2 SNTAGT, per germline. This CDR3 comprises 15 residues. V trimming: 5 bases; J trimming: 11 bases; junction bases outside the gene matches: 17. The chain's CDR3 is CASSPEGQRAHGAFF. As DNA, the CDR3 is TGTGCCAGCAGTCCGGAGGGACAGCGAGCCCACGGGGCTTTCTTT.

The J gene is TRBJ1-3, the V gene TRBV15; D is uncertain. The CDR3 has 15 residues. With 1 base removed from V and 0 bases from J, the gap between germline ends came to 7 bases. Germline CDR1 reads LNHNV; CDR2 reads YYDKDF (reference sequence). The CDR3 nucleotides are TGTGCCACCAGCAGAGGCAGACACTCTGGAAACACCATATATTTT. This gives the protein CATSRGRHSGNTIYF.

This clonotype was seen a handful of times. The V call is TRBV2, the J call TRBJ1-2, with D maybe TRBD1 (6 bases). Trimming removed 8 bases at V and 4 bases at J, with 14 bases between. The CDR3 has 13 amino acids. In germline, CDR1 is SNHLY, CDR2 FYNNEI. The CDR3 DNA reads TGTGCCAGCGATCTAGGGGGAGGCTATGGCTACACCTTC. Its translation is CASDLGGGYGYTF.

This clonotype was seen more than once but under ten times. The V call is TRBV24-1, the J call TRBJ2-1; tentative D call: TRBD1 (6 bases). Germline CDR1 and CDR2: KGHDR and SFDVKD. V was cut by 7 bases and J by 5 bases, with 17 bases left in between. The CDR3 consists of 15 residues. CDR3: CATSMTGTAHNEQFF. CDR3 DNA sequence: TGTGCCACCAGCATGACAGGTACCGCCCACAATGAGCAGTTCTTC.

In DNA form, the CDR3 reads TGCGCCAGCAGTGAAAAGGGATACGGCTATGGCTACACCTTC. Translated, it gives CASSEKGYGYGYTF. The chain links TRBV10-2 to TRBJ1-2; no clear D gene. V lost 3 bases to trimming and J lost 4 bases, with 12 bases between them. Per germline, CDR1 WSHSY and CDR2 SAAADI. CDR3 size: 14 residues.

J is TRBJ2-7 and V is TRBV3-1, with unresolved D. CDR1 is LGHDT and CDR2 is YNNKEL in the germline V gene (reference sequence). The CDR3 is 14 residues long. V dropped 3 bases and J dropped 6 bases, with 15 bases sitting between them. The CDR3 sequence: CASSHVRVGFEQYF. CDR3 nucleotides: TGTGCCAGCAGCCATGTTCGCGTAGGGTTCGAGCAGTACTTC.

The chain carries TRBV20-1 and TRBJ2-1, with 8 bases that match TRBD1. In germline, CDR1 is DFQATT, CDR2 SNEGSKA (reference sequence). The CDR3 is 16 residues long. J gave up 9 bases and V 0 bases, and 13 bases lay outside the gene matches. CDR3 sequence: CSAREQGTGIRGEQFF. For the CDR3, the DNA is TGCAGTGCTAGAGAACAGGGGACAGGCATCAGAGGTGAGCAGTTCTTC.

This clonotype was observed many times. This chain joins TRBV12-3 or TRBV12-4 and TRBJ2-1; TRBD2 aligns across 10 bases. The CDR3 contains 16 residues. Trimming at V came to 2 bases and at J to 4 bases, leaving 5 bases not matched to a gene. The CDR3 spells CASSLKSGRVYNEQFF. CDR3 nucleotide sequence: TGTGCCAGCAGTTTAAAGAGCGGGAGGGTATACAATGAGCAGTTCTTC.

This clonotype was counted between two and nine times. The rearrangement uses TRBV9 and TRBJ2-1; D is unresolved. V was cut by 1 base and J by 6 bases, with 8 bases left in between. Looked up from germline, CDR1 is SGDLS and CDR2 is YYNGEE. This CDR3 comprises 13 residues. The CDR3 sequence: CASSVFVGNEQFF. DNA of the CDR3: TGTGCCAGCAGCGTATTCGTAGGCAATGAGCAGTTCTTC.